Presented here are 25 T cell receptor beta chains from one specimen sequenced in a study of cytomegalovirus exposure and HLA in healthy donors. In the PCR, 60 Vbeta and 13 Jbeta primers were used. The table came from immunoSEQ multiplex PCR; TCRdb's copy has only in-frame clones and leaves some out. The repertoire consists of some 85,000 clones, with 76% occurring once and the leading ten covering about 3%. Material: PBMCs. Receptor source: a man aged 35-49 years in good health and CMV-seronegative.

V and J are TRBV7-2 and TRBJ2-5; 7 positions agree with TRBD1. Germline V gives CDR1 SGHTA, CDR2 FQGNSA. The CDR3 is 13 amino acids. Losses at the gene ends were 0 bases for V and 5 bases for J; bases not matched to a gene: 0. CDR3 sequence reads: CASSLAQGETQYF. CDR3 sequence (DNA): TGTGCCAGCAGCTTAGCACAGGGGGAGACCCAGTACTTC.

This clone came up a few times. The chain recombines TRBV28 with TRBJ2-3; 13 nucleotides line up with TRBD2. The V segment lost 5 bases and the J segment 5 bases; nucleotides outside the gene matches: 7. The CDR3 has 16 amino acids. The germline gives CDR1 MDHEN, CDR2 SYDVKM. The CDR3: CASSTTSGGARDTQYF. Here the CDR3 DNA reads TGTGCCAGCAGTACAACTAGCGGGGGGGCAAGAGATACGCAGTATTTT.

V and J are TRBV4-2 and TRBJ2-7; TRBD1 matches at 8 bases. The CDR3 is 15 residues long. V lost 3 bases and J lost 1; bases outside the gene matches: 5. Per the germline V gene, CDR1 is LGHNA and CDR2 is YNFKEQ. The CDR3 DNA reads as TGTGCCAGCAGCCAGTTACAGGGGGATTCCTACGAGCAGTACTTC. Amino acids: CASSQLQGDSYEQYF.

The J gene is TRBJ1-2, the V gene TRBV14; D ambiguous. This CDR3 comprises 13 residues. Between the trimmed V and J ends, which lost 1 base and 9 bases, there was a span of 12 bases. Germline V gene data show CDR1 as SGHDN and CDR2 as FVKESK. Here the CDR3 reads CASSQVSPMSYTF. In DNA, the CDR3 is TGTGCCAGCAGCCAAGTTAGTCCGATGAGCTACACCTTC.

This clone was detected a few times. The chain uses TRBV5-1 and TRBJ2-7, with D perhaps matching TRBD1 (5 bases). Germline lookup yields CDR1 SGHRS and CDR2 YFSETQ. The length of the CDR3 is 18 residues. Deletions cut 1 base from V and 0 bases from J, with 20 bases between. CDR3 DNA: TGCGCCAGCAGCTTGTTTCCAGGGCGAGAGAAGAGCTCCTACGAGCAGTACTTC. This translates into CASSLFPGREKSSYEQYF.

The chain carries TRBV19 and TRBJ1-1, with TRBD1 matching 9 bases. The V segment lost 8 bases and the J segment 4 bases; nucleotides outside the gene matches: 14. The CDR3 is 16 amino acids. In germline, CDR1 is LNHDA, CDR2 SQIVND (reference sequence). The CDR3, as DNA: TGTGCCAGTCCCCCGGACAGGGGAAAATCGAGCACTGAAGCTTTCTTT. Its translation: CASPPDRGKSSTEAFF.

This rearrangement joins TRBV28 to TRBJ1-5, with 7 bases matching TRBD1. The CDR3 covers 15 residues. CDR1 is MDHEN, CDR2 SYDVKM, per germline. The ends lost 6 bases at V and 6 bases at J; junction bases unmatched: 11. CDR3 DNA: TGTGCCAGCAGCTCAAACGAGGGGGCAGGTCAGCCCCAGCATTTT. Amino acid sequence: CASSSNEGAGQPQHF.

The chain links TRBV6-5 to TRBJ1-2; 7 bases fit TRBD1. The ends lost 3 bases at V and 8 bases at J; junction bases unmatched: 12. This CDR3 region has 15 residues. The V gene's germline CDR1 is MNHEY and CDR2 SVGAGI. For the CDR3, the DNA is TGTGCCAGCAGTTATTCGGGACAGCCCGTTTTCGGCTACACCTTC. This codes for CASSYSGQPVFGYTF.

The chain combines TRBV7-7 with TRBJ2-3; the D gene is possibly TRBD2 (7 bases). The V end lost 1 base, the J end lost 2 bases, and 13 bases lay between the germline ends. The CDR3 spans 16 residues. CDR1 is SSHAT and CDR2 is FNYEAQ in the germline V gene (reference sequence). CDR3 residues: CASSLEWGGPTDTQYF. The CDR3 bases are TGTGCCAGCAGCTTAGAATGGGGGGGCCCCACAGATACGCAGTATTTT.

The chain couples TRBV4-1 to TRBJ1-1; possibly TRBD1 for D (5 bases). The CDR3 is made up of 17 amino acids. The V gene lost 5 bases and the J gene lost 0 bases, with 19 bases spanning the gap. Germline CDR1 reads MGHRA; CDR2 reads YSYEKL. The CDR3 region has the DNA TGCGCCAGCAGCAGCTCAGGGATGTGGCTCGTGAACACTGAAGCTTTCTTT. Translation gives CASSSSGMWLVNTEAFF.

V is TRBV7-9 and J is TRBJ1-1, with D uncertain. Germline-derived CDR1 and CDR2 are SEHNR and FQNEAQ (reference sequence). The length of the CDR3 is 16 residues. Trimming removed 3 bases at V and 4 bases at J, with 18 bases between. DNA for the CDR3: TGTGCCAGCAGCTTTGAACCCAAGCGGTTGAGCACTGAAGCTTTCTTT. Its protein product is CASSFEPKRLSTEAFF.

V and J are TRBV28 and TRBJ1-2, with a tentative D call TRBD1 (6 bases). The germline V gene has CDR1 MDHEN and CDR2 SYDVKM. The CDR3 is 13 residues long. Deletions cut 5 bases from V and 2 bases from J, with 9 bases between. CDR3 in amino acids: CASSGDTNYGYTF. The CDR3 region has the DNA TGTGCCAGCAGTGGGGACACAAACTATGGCTACACCTTC.

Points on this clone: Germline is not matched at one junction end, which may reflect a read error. This CDR3 is CASNQRLRGSVSEETQYF. DNA for the CDR3: TGTGCCAGCAACCAACGATTGAGGGGGTCGGTATCGGAAGAGACCCAGTACTTC. The chain is built from TRBV4-2 and TRBJ2-5; perhaps TRBD1 as D (6 bases). Germline V gene data show CDR1 as LGHNA and CDR2 as YNFKEQ. CDR3 length: 18 residues.

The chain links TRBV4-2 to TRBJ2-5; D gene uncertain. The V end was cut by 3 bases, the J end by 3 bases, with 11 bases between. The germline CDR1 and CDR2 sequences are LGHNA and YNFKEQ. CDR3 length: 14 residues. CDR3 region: CASSQATLKETQYF. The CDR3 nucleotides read TGTGCCAGCAGCCAGGCGACACTCAAAGAGACCCAGTACTTC.

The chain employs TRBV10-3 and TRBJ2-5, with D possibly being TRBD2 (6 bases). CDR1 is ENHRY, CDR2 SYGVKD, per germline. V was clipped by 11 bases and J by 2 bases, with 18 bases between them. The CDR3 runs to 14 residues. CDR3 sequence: CASAAGRTQETQYF. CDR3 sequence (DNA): TGTGCCTCCGCCGCGGGACGGACACAAGAGACCCAGTACTTC.

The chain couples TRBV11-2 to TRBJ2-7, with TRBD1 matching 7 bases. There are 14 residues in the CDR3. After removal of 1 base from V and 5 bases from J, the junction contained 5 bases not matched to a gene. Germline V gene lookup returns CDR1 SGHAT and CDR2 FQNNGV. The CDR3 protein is CASSLAGRGNEQYF. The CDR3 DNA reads TGTGCCAGCAGCTTAGCGGGCAGGGGGAACGAGCAGTACTTC.

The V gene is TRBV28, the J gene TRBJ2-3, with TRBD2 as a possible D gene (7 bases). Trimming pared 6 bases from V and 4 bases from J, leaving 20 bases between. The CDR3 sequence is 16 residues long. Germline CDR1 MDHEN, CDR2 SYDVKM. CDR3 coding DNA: TGTGCCAGCAGCTTTAGAGGGGGGGCCAGAGCAGATACGCAGTATTTT. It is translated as CASSFRGGARADTQYF.

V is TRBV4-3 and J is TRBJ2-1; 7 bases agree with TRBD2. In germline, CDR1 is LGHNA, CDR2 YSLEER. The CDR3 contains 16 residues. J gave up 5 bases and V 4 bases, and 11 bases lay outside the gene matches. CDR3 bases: TGCGCCAGCAGCCCAACCGCTAGCGGCCTAAACAATGAGCAGTTCTTC. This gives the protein CASSPTASGLNNEQFF.

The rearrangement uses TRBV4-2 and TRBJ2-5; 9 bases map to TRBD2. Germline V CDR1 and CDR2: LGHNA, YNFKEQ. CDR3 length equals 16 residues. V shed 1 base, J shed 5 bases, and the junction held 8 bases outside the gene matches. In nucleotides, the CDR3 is TGTGCCAGCAGCCAAGGGCAGCGGGGGGCCATGGAGACCCAGTACTTC. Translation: CASSQGQRGAMETQYF.

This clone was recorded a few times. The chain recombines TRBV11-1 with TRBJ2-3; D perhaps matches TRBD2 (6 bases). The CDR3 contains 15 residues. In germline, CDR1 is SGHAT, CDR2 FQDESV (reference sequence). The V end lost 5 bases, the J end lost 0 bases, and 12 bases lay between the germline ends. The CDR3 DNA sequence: TGTGCCAGCAGCCATCGGGAGTCTAGCACAGATACGCAGTATTTT. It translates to CASSHRESSTDTQYF.

CDR3 in DNA: TGCGCCAGCAGCTTGTCGGCGGGGGATACGCAGTATTTT. It translates to CASSLSAGDTQYF. The chain has TRBV5-1 and TRBJ2-3, with a weak D call TRBD2 (6 bases). In germline, CDR1 is SGHRS, CDR2 YFSETQ. The length of the CDR3 is 13 residues. V was cut by 1 base and J by 6 bases, with 9 bases left in between.

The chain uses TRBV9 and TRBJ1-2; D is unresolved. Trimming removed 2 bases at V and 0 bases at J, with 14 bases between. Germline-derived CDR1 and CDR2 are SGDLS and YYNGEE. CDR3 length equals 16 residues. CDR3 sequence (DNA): TGTGCCAGCAGCGTTTCCTTTAGAGTGGCTAACTATGGCTACACCTTC. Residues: CASSVSFRVANYGYTF.

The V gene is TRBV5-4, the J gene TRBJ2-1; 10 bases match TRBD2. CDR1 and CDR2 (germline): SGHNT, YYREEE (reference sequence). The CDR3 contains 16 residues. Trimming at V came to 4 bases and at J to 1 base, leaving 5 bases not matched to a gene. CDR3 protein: CASSLGLAVSYNEQFF. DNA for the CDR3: TGTGCCAGCAGCCTCGGACTAGCGGTATCCTACAATGAGCAGTTCTTC.

The CDR3 sequence is CASSQVPGYEQYF. CDR3 bases: TGCGCCAGCAGCCAAGTCCCGGGGTACGAGCAGTACTTC. The chain has TRBV4-1 and TRBJ2-7; D perhaps matches TRBD2 (5 bases). The CDR3 extends over 13 amino acids. CDR1 and CDR2 (germline): MGHRA, YSYEKL. Trimming removed 1 base at V and 4 bases at J, with 8 bases between.

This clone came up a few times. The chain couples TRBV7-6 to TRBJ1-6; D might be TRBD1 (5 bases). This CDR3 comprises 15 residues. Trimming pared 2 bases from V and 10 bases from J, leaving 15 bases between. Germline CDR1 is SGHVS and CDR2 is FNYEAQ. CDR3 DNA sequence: TGTGCCAGCAGCTTAAGCTTAGCAGGGCGCTCACCCCTCCACTTT. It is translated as CASSLSLAGRSPLHF.